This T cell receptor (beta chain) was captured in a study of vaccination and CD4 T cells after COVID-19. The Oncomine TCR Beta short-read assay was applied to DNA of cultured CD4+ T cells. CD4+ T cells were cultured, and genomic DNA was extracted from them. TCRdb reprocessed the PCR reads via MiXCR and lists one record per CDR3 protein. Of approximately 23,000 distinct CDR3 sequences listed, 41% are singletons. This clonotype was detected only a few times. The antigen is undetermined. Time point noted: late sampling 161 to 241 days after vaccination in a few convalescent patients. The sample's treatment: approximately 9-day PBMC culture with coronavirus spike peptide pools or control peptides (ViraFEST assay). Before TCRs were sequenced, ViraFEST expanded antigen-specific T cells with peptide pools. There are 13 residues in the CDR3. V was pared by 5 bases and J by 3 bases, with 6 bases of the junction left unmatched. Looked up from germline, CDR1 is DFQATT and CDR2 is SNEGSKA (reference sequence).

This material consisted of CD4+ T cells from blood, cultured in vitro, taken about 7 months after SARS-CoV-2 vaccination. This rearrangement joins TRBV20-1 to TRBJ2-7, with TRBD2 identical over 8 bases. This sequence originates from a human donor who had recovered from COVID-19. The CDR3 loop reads CSAEIAGLYEQYF. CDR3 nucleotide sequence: TGCAGTGCTGAGATAGCGGGACTCTACGAGCAGTACTTC.